The source of this TCR beta chain is a study of cytomegalovirus exposure and HLA in healthy donors. Donors had nominal health at sampling but likely had unrecorded immune exposures. CDR3 length: 13 residues. Germline CDR1 SGHTA, CDR2 FQGNSA. Deletions cut 3 bases from V and 5 bases from J, with 8 bases between. Overall study results and limits: Three CMV-associated chains proved CMV antigen-specific in vitro.

The PCR ran on 60 Vbeta and 13 Jbeta primers. Profiled with immunoSEQ multiplex PCR; TCRdb holds only in-frame clones, not every one. The data hold 110,000 or so clones, with roughly 77% observed a single time. The table lists this clone with a few counts. No antigen is known for it. Sequenced material: PBMCs. The source is a man aged 45 to 65 in good health and CMV-seropositive. This chain links TRBV7-2 with TRBJ1-5; possibly TRBD1 for D (5 bases). The CDR3 is CASSFSRDQPQHF. Here the CDR3 DNA reads TGTGCCAGCAGCTTCTCCAGGGATCAGCCCCAGCATTTT.